The TCR beta chain under discussion was sequenced for a study of cytomegalovirus exposure and HLA in healthy donors. Broader study findings: The study carried out a later analysis of TCR beta sequences. It associated 15,000 to 20,000 of them with specific HLA alleles at a false discovery rate of 0.05. Researchers counted roughly 150 TCR beta chains as cytomegalovirus-associated.

There are a few counts of this clone. Its matching antigen is unknown. Germline CDR1 MDHEN, CDR2 SYDVKM. The CDR3 loop spans 16 amino acids. V dropped 6 bases and J dropped 4; count of bases not matched to a gene: 9. 13 Jbeta primers and 60 Vbeta primers were used for the PCR. The repertoire was sequenced with immunoSEQ multiplex PCR; TCRdb's copy has only in-frame clones and lacks some. The sample records 50,000 to 70,000 clones, around 83% being singletons. This sequence joins TRBV28 and TRBJ1-5, with 10 bases identical to TRBD1. This receptor was identified in a human donor in good health. Sequences were obtained from PBMCs. The CDR3 region has the DNA TGTGCCAGCAGCCGGGACAGGGGAACCCTTAATCAGCCCCAGCATTTT. This codes for CASSRDRGTLNQPQHF.